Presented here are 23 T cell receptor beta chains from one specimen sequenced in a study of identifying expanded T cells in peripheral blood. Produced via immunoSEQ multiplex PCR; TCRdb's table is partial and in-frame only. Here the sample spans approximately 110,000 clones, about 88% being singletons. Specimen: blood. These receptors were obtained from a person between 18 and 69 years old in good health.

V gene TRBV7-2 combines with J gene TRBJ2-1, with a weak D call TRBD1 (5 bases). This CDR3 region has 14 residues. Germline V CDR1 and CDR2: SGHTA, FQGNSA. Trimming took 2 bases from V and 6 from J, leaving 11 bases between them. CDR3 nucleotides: TGTGCCAGCAGCTTATTAGCCAGGGTCAATGAGCAGTTCTTC. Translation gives CASSLLARVNEQFF.

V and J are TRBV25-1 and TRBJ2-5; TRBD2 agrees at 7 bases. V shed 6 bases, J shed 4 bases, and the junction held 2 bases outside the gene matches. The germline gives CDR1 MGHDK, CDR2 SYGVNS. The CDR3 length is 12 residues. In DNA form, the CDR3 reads TGTGCCAGCAGCGGGACTATAGAGACCCAGTACTTC. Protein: CASSGTIETQYF. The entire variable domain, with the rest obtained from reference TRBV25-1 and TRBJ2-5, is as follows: EADIYQTPRYLVIGTGKKITLECSQTMGHDKMYWYQQDPGMELHLIHYSYGVNSTEKGDLSSESTVSRIRTEHFPLTLESARPSHTSQYLCASSGTIETQYFGPGTRLLVL.

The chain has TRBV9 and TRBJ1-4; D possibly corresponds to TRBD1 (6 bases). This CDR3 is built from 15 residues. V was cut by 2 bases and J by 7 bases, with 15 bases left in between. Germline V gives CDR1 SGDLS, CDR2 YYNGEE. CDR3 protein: CASSVDQGFAEKLFF. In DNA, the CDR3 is TGTGCCAGCAGCGTCGATCAGGGGTTTGCTGAAAAACTGTTTTTT.

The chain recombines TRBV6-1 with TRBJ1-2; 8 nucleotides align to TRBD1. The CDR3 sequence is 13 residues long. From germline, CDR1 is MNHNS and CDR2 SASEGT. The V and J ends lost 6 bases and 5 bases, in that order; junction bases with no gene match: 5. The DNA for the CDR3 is TGTGCCAGCAGATTAGGACAGGGTTATGGCTACACCTTC. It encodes CASRLGQGYGYTF.

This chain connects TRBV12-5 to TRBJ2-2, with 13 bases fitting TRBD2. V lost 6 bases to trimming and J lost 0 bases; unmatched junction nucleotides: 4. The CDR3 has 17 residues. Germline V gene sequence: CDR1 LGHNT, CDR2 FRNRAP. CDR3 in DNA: TGTGCTAGTGGCCTCGGGACTAGCGGGGCGAACACCGGGGAGCTGTTTTTT. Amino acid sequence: CASGLGTSGANTGELFF.

CDR3 residues: CASSLSGFQETQYF. Here the CDR3 DNA reads TGTGCCAGCAGCCTGTCGGGGTTCCAAGAGACCCAGTACTTC. The chain uses TRBV6-1 and TRBJ2-5, with D possibly TRBD2 on 5 matching bases. With 6 bases removed from V and 1 base from J, the gap between germline ends came to 12 bases. CDR3 length equals 14 residues. Germline loops: CDR1 MNHNS, CDR2 SASEGT.

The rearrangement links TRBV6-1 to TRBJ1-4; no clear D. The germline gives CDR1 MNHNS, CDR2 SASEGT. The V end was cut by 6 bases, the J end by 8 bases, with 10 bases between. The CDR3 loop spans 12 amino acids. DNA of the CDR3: TGTGCCAGCAGCCAATTTTACGAAAAACTGTTTTTT. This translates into CASSQFYEKLFF.

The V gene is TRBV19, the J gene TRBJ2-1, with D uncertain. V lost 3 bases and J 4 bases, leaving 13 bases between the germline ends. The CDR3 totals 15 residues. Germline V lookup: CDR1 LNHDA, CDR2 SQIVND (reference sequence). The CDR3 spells CASSIMTTVYNEQFF. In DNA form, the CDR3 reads TGTGCCAGTAGTATTATGACGACCGTGTACAATGAGCAGTTCTTC.

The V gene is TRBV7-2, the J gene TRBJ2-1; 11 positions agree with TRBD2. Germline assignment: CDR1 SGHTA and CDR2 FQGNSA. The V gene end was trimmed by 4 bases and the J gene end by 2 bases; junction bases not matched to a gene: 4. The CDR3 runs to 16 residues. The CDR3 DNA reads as TGTGCCAGCAGCTCCCTTAGCGGGGGGGCCTACAATGAGCAGTTCTTC. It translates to CASSSLSGGAYNEQFF.

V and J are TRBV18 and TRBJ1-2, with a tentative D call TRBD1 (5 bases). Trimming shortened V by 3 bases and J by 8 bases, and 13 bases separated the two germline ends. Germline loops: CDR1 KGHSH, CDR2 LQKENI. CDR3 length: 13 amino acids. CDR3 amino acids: CASSPGTPEGYTF. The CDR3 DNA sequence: TGTGCCAGCTCACCCGGGACCCCCGAGGGCTACACCTTC.

This chain's CDR3 is CATSKAGTGAVGEKLFF. The CDR3 DNA follows: TGTGCCACCAGCAAGGCCGGGACAGGGGCCGTCGGGGAAAAACTGTTTTTT. The chain links TRBV15 to TRBJ1-4, with 10 bases aligning to TRBD1. After removal of 4 bases from V and 8 bases from J, the junction contained 13 bases not matched to a gene. The CDR3 spans 17 residues. Germline-derived CDR1 and CDR2 are LNHNV and YYDKDF (reference sequence). Looking up the rest from reference TRBV15 and TRBJ1-4 gives the full variable domain: DAMVIQNPRYQVTQFGKPVTLSCSQTLNHNVMYWYQQKSSQAPKLLFHYYDKDFNNEADTPDNFQSRRPNTSFCFLDIRSPGLGDTAMYLCATSKAGTGAVGEKLFFGSGTQLSVL.

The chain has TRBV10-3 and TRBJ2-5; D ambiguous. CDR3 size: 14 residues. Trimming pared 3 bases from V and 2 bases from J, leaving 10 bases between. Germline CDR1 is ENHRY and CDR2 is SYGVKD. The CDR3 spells CAISDPGQQETQYF. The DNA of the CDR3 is TGTGCCATCAGTGACCCCGGGCAGCAAGAGACCCAGTACTTC.

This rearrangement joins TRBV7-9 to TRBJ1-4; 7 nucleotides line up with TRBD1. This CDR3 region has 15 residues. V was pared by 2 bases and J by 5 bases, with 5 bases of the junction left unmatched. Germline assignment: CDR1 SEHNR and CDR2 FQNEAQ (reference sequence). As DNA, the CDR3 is TGTGCCAGCAGCTTAAGGGACAGAAAAAATGAAAAACTGTTTTTT. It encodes CASSLRDRKNEKLFF.

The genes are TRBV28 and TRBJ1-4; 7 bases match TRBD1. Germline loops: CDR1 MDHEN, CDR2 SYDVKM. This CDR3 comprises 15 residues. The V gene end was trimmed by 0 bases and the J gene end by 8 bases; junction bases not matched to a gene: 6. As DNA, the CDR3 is TGTGCCAGCAGTTTATGGGAGGGGGCGCGCGAAAAACTGTTTTTT. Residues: CASSLWEGAREKLFF. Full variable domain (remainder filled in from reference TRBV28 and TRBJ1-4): DVKVTQSSRYLVKRTGEKVFLECVQDMDHENMFWYRQDPGLGLRLIYFSYDVKMKEKGDIPEGYSVSREKKERFSLILESASTNQTSMYLCASSLWEGAREKLFFGSGTQLSVL.

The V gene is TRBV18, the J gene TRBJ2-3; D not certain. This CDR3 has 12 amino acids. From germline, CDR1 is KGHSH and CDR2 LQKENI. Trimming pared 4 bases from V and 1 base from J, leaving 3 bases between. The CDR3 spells CASSRRTDTQYF. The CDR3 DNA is TGTGCCAGCTCACGACGCACAGATACGCAGTATTTT.

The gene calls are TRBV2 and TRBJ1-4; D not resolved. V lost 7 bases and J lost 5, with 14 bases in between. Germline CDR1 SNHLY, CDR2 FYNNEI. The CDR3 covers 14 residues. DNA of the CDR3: TGTGCCAGCATAGTTGACTCCGCAAATGAAAAACTGTTTTTT. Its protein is CASIVDSANEKLFF.

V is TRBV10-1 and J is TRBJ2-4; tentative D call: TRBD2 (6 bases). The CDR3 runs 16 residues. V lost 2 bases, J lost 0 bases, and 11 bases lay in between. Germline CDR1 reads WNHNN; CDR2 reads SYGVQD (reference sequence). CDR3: CASSEARGVAKNIQYF. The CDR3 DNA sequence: TGCGCCAGCAGTGAGGCTCGCGGGGTAGCCAAAAACATTCAGTACTTC.

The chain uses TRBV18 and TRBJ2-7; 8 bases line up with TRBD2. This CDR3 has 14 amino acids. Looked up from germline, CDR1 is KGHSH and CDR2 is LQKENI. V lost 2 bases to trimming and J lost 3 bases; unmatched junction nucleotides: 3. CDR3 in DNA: TGTGCCAGCTCACCATCTAGCGGGTACTACGAGCAGTACTTC. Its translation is CASSPSSGYYEQYF.

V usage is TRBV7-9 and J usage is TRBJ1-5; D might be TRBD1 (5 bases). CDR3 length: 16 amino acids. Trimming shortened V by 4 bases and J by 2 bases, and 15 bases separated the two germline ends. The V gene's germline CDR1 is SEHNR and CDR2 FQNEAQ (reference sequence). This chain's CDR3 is CASSSSVGEGNQPQHF. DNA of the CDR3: TGTGCCAGCAGCTCCTCCGTGGGGGAGGGCAATCAGCCCCAGCATTTT.

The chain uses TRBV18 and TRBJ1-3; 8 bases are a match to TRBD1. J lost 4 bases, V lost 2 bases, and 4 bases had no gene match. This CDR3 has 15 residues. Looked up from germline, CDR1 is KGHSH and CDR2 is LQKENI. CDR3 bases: TGTGCCAGCTCACCAGGTGGACAGGGAGGAAACACCATATATTTT. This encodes CASSPGGQGGNTIYF.

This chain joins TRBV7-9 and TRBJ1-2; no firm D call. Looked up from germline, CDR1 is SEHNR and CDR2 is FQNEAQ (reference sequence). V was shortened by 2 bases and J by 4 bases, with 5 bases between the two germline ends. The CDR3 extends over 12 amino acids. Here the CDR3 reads CASSLPGYGYTF. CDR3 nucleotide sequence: TGTGCCAGCAGCTTACCAGGCTATGGCTACACCTTC.

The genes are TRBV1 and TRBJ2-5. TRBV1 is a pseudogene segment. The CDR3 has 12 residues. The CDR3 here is CTSSITQETQYF. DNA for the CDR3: TGCACCAGCAGCATCACCCAAGAGACCCAGTACTTC.

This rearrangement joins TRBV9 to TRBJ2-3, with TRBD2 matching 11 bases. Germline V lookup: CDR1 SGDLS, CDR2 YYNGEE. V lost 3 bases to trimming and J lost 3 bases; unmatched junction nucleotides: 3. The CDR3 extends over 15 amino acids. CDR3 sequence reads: CASSETSGETDTQYF. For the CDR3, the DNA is TGTGCCAGCAGCGAGACTAGCGGGGAGACAGATACGCAGTATTTT.